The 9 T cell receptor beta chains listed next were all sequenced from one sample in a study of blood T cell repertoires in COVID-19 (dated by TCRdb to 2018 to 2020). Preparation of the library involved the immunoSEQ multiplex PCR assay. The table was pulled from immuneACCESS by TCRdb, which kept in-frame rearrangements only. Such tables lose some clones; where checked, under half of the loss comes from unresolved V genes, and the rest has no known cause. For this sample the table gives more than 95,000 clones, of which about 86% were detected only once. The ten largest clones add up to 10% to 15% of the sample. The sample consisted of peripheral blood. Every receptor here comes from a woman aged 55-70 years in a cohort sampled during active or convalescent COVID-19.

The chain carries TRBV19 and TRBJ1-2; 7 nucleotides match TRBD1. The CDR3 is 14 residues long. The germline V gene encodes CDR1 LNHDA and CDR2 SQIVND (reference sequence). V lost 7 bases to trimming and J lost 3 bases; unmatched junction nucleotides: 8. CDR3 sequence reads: CASTPGQAHYGYTF. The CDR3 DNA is TGTGCCAGTACCCCTGGACAGGCTCACTATGGCTACACCTTC.

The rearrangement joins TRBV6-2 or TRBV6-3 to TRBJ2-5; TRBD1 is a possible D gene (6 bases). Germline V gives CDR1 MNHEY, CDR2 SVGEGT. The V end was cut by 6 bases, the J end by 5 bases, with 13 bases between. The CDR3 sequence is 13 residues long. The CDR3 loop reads CASSPQGLETQYF. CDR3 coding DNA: TGTGCCAGCAGCCCCCAGGGGCTGGAGACCCAGTACTTC.

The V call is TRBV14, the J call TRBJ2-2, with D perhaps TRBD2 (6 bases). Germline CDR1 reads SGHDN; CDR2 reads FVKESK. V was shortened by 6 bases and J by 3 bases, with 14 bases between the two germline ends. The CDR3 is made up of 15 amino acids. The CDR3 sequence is CASSIYGGHTGELFF. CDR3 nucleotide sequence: TGTGCCAGCAGTATCTACGGGGGACACACCGGGGAGCTGTTTTTT.

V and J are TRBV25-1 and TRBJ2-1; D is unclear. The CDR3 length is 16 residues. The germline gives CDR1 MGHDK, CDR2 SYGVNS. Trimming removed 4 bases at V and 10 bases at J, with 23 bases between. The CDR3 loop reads CASSAQAAALNVEQFF. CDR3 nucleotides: TGTGCCAGCAGTGCTCAGGCAGCCGCCCTGAACGTGGAGCAGTTCTTC.

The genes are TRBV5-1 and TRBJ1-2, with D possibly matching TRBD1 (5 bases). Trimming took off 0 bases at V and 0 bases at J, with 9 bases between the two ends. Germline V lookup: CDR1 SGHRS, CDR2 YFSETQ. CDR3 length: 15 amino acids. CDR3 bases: TGCGCCAGCAGCTTGGACGGACAAGCTAACTATGGCTACACCTTC. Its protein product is CASSLDGQANYGYTF.

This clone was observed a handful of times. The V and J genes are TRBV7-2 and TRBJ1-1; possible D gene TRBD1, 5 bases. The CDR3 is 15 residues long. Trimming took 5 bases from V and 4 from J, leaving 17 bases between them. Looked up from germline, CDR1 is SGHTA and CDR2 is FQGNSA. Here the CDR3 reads CASSRISGLGTEAFF. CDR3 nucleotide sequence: TGTGCCAGCAGCCGGATATCAGGGTTGGGCACTGAAGCTTTCTTT.

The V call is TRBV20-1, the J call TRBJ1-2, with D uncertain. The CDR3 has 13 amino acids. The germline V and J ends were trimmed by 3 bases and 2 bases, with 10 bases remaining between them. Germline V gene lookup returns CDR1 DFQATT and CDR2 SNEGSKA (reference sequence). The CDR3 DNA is TGCAGTGCTAGTATCTACCTGAACTATGGCTACACCTTC. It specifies CSASIYLNYGYTF.

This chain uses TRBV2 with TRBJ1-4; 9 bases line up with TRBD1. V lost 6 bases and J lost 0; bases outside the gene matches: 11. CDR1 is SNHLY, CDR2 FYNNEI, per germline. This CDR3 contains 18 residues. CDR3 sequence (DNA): TGTGCCAGCAGGATACAGGGGGCAATAGGAGCAACTAATGAAAAACTGTTTTTT. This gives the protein CASRIQGAIGATNEKLFF.

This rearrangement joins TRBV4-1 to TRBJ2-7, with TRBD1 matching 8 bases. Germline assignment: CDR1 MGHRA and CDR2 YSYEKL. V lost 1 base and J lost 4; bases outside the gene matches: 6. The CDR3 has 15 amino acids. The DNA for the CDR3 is TGCGCCAGCAGCCAAGGGACAGGGTATCAATACGAGCAGTACTTC. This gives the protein CASSQGTGYQYEQYF.